This T cell receptor (beta chain) was sequenced during a study of vaccination effects on CD4 cells after COVID-19. Study details: Each culture well received roughly 1.9 million PBMC. These cells were then cultured in IMDM with approximately 9.8 IU/ml IL-2 and 10 ug/ml peptides.

Germline lookup yields CDR1 SGHTA and CDR2 FQGNSA. The V end lost 4 bases, the J end lost 4 bases, and 13 bases lay between the germline ends. The CDR3 contains 14 residues. In the case of this clone: The antigen is undetermined.

Measured with immunoSEQ multiplex PCR; TCRdb has only the in-frame clones, and not every one. The sample contains 30,000 to 40,000 clones, around 76% of which appear only once. It was after more than 8 days of culture that CD4+ T cells were isolated. People in the vaccine group had not been infected with SARS-CoV-2 before, and their nucleocapsid antibodies were negative. This clonotype was sampled from a human donor who received a COVID-19 vaccine. This specimen was CD4+ T cells from PBMCs cultured without peptide, taken before COVID-19 vaccination. The chain uses TRBV7-2 and TRBJ1-2; no reliable D call. The DNA for the CDR3 is TGTGCCAGCAGCTCTAACCGGGTTCTCTATGGCTACACCTTC. Amino acids: CASSSNRVLYGYTF.